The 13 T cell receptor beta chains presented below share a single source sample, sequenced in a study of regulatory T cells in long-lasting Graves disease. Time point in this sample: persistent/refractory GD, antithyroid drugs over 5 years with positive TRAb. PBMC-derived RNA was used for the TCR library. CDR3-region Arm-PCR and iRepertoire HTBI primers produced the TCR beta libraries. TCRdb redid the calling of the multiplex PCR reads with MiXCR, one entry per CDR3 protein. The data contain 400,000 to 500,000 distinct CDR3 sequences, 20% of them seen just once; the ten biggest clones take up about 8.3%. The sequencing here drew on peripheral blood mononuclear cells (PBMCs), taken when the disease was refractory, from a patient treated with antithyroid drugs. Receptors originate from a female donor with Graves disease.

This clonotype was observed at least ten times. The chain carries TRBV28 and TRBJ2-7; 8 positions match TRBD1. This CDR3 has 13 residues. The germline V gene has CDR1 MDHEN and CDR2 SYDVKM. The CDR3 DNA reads TGTGCGGCATCCGGGACAGGTCGATACGAGCAGTACTTC. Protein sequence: CAASGTGRYEQYF.

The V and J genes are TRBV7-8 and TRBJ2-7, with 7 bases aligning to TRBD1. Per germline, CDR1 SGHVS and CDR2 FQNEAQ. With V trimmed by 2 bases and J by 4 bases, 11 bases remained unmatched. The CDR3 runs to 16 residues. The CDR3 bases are TGTGCCAGCAGCTTAAGTACCACAGGGGCGGAGTACGAGCAGTACTTC. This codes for CASSLSTTGAEYEQYF.

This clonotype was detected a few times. CDR3 in amino acids: CASRQLSQETQYF. In DNA form, the CDR3 reads TGTGCCAGTCGACAGCTTTCACAAGAGACCCAGTACTTC. This chain links TRBV19 with TRBJ2-5; D may be TRBD1 (5 bases). Germline CDR1 LNHDA, CDR2 SQIVND (reference sequence). Trimming shortened V by 8 bases and J by 2 bases, and 12 bases separated the two germline ends. The CDR3 length is 13 residues.

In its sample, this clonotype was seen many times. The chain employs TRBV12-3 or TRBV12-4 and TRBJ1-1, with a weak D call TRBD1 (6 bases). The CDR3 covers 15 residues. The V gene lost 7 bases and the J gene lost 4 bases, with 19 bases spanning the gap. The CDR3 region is CASTPSGGFGTEAFF. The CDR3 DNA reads TGTGCCAGCACCCCTTCGGGGGGCTTTGGCACTGAAGCTTTCTTT.

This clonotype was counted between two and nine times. CDR3 in DNA: TGTGCCAGCAGTCCCATCGGACAGGGATGGGACGAGCAGTACTTC. As protein: CASSPIGQGWDEQYF. The J gene is TRBJ2-7, the V gene TRBV27, with 8 bases identical to TRBD1. V shed 5 bases and J 5 bases; nucleotides not matched to a gene: 11. CDR1 MNHEY and CDR2 SMNVEV come from the germline V gene (reference sequence). The length of the CDR3 is 15 residues.

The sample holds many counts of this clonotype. The CDR3 reads CSAFKLYEQYF. The CDR3 region has the DNA TGCAGTGCATTCAAACTCTACGAGCAGTACTTC. The V gene is TRBV20-1, the J gene TRBJ2-7; D remains ambiguous. Germline CDR1 is DFQATT and CDR2 is SNEGSKA (reference sequence). The CDR3 is 11 residues long. With 6 bases removed from V and 3 bases from J, the gap between germline ends came to 9 bases.

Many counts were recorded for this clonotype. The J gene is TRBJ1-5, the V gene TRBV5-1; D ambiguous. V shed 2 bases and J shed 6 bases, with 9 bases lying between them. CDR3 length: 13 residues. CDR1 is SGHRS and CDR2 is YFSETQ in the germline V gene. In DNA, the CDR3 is TGCGCCAGCAGCTTCCAGCCGCTTCAGCCCCAGCATTTT. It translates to CASSFQPLQPQHF.

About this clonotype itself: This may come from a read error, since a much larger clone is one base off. In nucleotides, the CDR3 is TGTGCCACCAGTGATTTGGGACTAGCGGGAGGGGAGACCCAGCACTTC. Its translation: CATSDLGLAGGETQHF. V is TRBV24-1 and J is TRBJ2-5; TRBD2 matches at 15 bases. Germline lookup yields CDR1 KGHDR and CDR2 SFDVKD. The CDR3 extends over 16 amino acids.

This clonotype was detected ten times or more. The CDR3 DNA reads TGTGCCAGCAGGGATAGACCGGGGACTGGGGCCAACGTCCTGACTTTC. It translates to CASRDRPGTGANVLTF. The chain uses TRBV28 and TRBJ2-6; tentatively, D is TRBD2 (5 bases). Looked up from germline, CDR1 is MDHEN and CDR2 is SYDVKM. The CDR3 has 16 amino acids. Trimming removed 6 bases from V and 2 bases from J, with 14 bases in between.

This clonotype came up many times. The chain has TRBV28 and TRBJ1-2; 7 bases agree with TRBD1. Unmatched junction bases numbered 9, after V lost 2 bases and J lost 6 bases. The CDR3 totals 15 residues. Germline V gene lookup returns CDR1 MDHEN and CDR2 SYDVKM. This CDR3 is CASSLMVTGVDGYTF. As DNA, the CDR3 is TGTGCCAGCAGTTTAATGGTCACAGGGGTCGATGGCTACACCTTC.

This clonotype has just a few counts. The CDR3 here is CAWSQQGNQPQHF. The DNA for the CDR3 is TGTGCCTGGAGCCAACAGGGTAATCAGCCCCAGCATTTT. The chain recombines TRBV30 with TRBJ1-5; TRBD1 might be the D (6 bases). The CDR3 is 13 residues long. The V gene lost 3 bases and the J gene lost 4 bases, with 10 bases spanning the gap. The germline CDR1 and CDR2 sequences are GTSNPN and SVGIG (reference sequence).

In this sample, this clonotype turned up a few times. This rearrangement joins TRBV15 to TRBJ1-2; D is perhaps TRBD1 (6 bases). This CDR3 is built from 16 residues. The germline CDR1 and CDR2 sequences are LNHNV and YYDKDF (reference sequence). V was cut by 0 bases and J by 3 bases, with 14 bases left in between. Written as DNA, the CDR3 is TGTGCCACCAGCAGAGAAGCAGGGGCGCTCCACTATGGCTACACCTTC. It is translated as CATSREAGALHYGYTF.

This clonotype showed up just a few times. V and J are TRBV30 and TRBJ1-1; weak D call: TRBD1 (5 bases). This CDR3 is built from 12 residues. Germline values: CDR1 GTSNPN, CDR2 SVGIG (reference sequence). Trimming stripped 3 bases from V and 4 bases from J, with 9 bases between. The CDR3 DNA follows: TGTGCCTGGAGGGGGAGGGGCACTGAAGCTTTCTTT. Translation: CAWRGRGTEAFF.